This entry features one TCR beta chain sequence. The sample originates from a study of blood T cell repertoires in COVID-19. Repertoires were generated with immunoSEQ multiplex PCR, while TCRdb's copy carries only in-frame clones and drops some. This table has over 85,000 clones, roughly 92% appearing once. Sequencing was carried out using peripheral blood. The receptor was derived from a woman in her fifties or sixties with COVID-19, enrolled during active disease.

The CDR3 sequence: CASSQGTANYGYTF. The CDR3, as DNA: TGTGCCAGCAGCCAGGGGACGGCTAACTATGGCTACACCTTC. The chain couples TRBV13 to TRBJ1-2; D might be TRBD1 (6 bases). This CDR3 comprises 14 residues. Per germline, CDR1 PRHDT and CDR2 FYEKMQ (reference sequence). Trimming cost V 5 bases and J 0 bases, with 10 bases left between them.